This entry lists 10 T cell receptor beta chains sequenced from one sample in a study of shared clonotypes between healthy human individuals. Some clones are missing from TCRdb's copy, which holds only in-frame ones; the method was immunoSEQ multiplex PCR. The sample holds about 1 million clones, 70% to 80% seen once. Sequenced input: memory CD4+ T cells sorted from blood. The subset here: CD45RA-negative fraction. These receptors were taken from a man between 18 and 29 years old in good health.

This clone has a count of ten or more. The chain uses TRBV7-9 and TRBJ2-7; 8 bases agree with TRBD2. The CDR3 has 13 amino acids. The V gene's germline CDR1 is SEHNR and CDR2 FQNEAQ (reference sequence). Trimming took 5 bases from V and 12 from J; bases not matched to a gene: 12. The CDR3 is CASSPRGGLPWYF. In DNA, the CDR3 is TGTGCCAGCAGCCCCCGGGGGGGCCTCCCGTGGTACTTC.

Notes on this clone: This CDR3 is also generated by other DNA sequences in the sample. CDR3 amino acids: CASSTSGGTDTQYF. The CDR3, as DNA: TGTGCCAGTAGTACTAGCGGGGGAACAGATACGCAGTATTTT. This chain uses TRBV19 with TRBJ2-3; 10 bases fit TRBD2. CDR3 length equals 14 residues. V lost 4 bases, J lost 3 bases, and 1 base stayed unmatched. Germline V gene data show CDR1 as LNHDA and CDR2 as SQIVND (reference sequence).

The rearrangement links TRBV25-1 to TRBJ2-5, with 8 bases fitting TRBD2. The germline CDR1 and CDR2 sequences are MGHDK and SYGVNS. The trim removed 3 bases at V and 0 bases at J, leaving 6 bases unmatched. The CDR3 contains 16 residues. CDR3 residues: CASSDVAGSYQETQYF. The CDR3 DNA is TGTGCCAGCAGTGATGTAGCGGGGTCGTACCAAGAGACCCAGTACTTC.

The V and J genes are TRBV4-2 and TRBJ2-3; D tentatively fits TRBD1 or TRBD2 (5 bases each). CDR3 length: 14 amino acids. Trimming left V 0 bases short and J 7 bases short, with 11 bases between. The V gene's germline CDR1 is LGHNA and CDR2 YNFKEQ. The CDR3 spells CASSQDKRGNTQYF. CDR3 bases: TGTGCCAGCAGCCAAGACAAGAGGGGAAATACGCAGTATTTT.

Only a few counts were recorded for this clone. This rearrangement joins TRBV7-9 to TRBJ1-2; 9 bases align to TRBD1. The CDR3 spans 13 residues. V lost 1 base to trimming and J lost 10 bases; unmatched junction nucleotides: 4. CDR1 is SEHNR and CDR2 is FQNEAQ in the germline V gene (reference sequence). The CDR3 region has the DNA TGTGCCAGCAGCTTAGGGACAGGGGAGGTCTACACCTTC. Translation: CASSLGTGEVYTF.

The chain carries TRBV4-3 and TRBJ1-5; no firm D call. The CDR3 is 15 residues long. Trimming stripped 4 bases from V and 3 bases from J, with 13 bases between. Germline V lookup: CDR1 LGHNA, CDR2 YSLEER. CDR3 in amino acids: CASSRDQRTNQPQHF. CDR3 DNA: TGCGCCAGCAGCCGAGACCAGCGCACCAATCAGCCCCAGCATTTT.

This chain connects TRBV7-6 to TRBJ1-5; D perhaps matches TRBD1 (6 bases). The CDR3 sequence is 14 residues long. CDR1 is SGHVS, CDR2 FNYEAQ, per germline. V was shortened by 4 bases and J by 3 bases, with 10 bases between the two germline ends. DNA of the CDR3: TGTGCCAGCAGCTCACAGGGTACCAATCAGCCCCAGCATTTT. Translation: CASSSQGTNQPQHF. The full variable domain, rest sourced from reference TRBV7-6 and TRBJ1-5, is GAGVSQSPRYKVTKRGQDVALRCDPISGHVSLYWYRQALGQGPEFLTYFNYEAQQDKSGLPNDRFSAERPEGSISTLTIQRTEQRDSAMYRCASSSQGTNQPQHFGDGTRLSIL.

The chain couples TRBV27 to TRBJ2-3; tentatively, D is TRBD1 (6 bases). CDR3 length equals 16 residues. Per germline, CDR1 MNHEY and CDR2 SMNVEV (reference sequence). Trimming removed 5 bases from V and 0 bases from J, with 15 bases in between. CDR3 loop: CASSIQGRASTDTQYF. The CDR3 DNA follows: TGTGCCAGCAGTATCCAGGGGCGCGCTAGCACAGATACGCAGTATTTT.

The chain combines TRBV21-1 with TRBJ2-5; the D call of TRBD2 is as the table states it, not checked on the DNA. TRBV21-1 is a pseudogene locus. This CDR3 contains 15 residues. The CDR3 region is CASSKDGSRRETQYF. CDR3 bases: TGTGCCAGCAGCAAAGATGGTTCCCGGCGGGAGACCCAGTACTTC.

The chain couples TRBV21-1 to TRBJ2-5; the D segment call TRBD2 is taken from the table without a DNA check. TRBV21-1 is deemed a pseudogene. This CDR3 comprises 13 residues. CDR3: CASSNEGQETQYF. DNA for the CDR3: TGTGCCAGCAGCAATGAGGGTCAAGAGACCCAGTACTTC.